The source of this T cell receptor beta chain is a study of CD8+CD57+ T cells in acquired aplastic anemia. Study at large: Sorted CD4+ plus CD8+ cells gave DNA averaging around 3 ug. Study-wide findings and caveats: Approximately 29 was the count of CD8+ CDR3 sequences that patients shared with controls. Patients and healthy controls showed no significant CD8+ Simpson's diversity difference.

CD8+CD57+ cell expansion had been shown by flow cytometry in patients chosen for sequencing. TCR beta VDJ and CDR3 profiles were obtained from a genomic DNA template. MiXCR, run by TCRdb on the reads, gives a single entry per CDR3 protein. This sample has about 160,000 distinct CDR3 sequences; about 70% occur once, and the top ten carry around 45%. Worth noting for this clonotype: Its matching antigen is unknown.

This receptor was identified in a human donor with aplastic anemia. The specimen was sorted CD4+, CD8+, or CD8+CD57+ T cells (not recorded which) from PBMCs.

The chain's CDR3 is CASDRGPAGGSQPQHF. The CDR3 DNA is TGTGCCAGCGACAGGGGGCCGGCCGGGGGTAGTCAGCCCCAGCATTTT. The V and J genes are TRBV19 and TRBJ1-5; 10 nucleotides align to TRBD1. With 9 bases clipped from V and 6 bases from J, the junction kept 14 bases outside the gene matches. CDR3 size: 16 residues. CDR1 is LNHDA and CDR2 is SQIVND in the germline V gene (reference sequence).